The clone carrying this TCR beta chain appeared a single time. CDR1 is SGHRS and CDR2 is YFSETQ in the germline V gene. This CDR3 has 15 residues. V was pared by 1 base and J by 3 bases, with 13 bases between. The data originate from a study of blood T cells in healthy people across ages. With a J-beta primer mix and a sample-barcoded 5' primer, a second PCR ran about 6 to 11 cycles. TCRdb ran MiXCR on the 5' RACE reads and lists one entry per CDR3 protein. The sample yields about 760,000 distinct CDR3 sequences, around 25% seen once. These same records also appear under a second study, on T cells of mothers and their children.

The chain carries TRBV5-1 and TRBJ1-1; the D gene is possibly TRBD1 (5 bases). This TCR came from a boy aged 5-17 years in good health. The sample comprised blood. The CDR3: CASSLRTTGDTEAFF. The CDR3 DNA sequence: TGCGCCAGCAGCTTGCGGACAACGGGAGACACTGAAGCTTTCTTT.